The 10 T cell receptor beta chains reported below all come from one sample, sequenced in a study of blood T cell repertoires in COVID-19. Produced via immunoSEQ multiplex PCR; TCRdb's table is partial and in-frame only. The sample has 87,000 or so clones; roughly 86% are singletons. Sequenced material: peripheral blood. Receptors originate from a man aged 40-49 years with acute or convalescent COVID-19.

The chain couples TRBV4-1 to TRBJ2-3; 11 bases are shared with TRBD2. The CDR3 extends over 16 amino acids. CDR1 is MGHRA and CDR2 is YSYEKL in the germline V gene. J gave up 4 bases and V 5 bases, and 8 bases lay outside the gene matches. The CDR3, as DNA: TGCGCCAGCAGCATAATAGCGGGAGGGCTTGCAGATACGCAGTATTTT. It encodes CASSIIAGGLADTQYF.

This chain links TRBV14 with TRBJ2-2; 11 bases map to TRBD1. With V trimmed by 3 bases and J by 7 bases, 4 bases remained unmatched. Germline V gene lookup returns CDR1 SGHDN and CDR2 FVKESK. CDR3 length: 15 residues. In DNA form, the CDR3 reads TGTGCCAGCAGCCATTGGGACAGGGGGGTCGGGGAGCTGTTTTTT. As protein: CASSHWDRGVGELFF. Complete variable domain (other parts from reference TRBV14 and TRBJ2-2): EAGVTQFPSHSVIEKGQTVTLRCDPISGHDNLYWYRRVMGKEIKFLLHFVKESKQDESGMPNNRFLAERTGGTYSTLKVQPAELEDSGVYFCASSHWDRGVGELFFGEGSRLTVL.

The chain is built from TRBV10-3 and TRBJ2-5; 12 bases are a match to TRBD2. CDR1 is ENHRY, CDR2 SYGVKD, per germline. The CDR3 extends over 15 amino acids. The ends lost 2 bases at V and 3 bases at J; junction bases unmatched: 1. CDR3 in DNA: TGTGCCATCAGTGAGCGACTAGCGGGAGAAGAGACCCAGTACTTC. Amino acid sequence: CAISERLAGEETQYF.

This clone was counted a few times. CDR3 nucleotides: TGTGCCTGGAGTGTGACCGGACCTTCGGGGGAGCAGTACTTC. It specifies CAWSVTGPSGEQYF. This chain connects TRBV30 to TRBJ2-7; D perhaps matches TRBD2 (5 bases). This CDR3 is 14 amino acids long. V lost 0 bases, J lost 7 bases, and 16 bases lay in between. The germline V gene has CDR1 GTSNPN and CDR2 SVGIG (reference sequence).

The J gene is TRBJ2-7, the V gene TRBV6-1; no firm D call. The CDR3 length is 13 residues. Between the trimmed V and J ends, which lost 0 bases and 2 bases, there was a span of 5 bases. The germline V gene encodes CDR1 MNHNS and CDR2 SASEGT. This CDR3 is CASSEAAAYEQYF. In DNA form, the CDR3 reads TGTGCCAGCAGTGAAGCGGCAGCCTACGAGCAGTACTTC.

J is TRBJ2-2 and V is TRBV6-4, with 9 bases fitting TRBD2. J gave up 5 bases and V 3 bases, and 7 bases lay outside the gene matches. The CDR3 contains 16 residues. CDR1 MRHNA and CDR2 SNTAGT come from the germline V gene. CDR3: CASSEAGGTGTGELFF. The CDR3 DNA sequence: TGTGCCAGCAGTGAAGCGGGAGGAACGGGAACCGGGGAGCTGTTTTTT.

CDR3 in amino acids: CASSQGITGWNTEAFF. CDR3 coding DNA: TGTGCCAGCAGCCAAGGGATAACAGGGTGGAACACTGAAGCTTTCTTT. The rearrangement uses TRBV4-2 and TRBJ1-1; maybe TRBD1 (6 bases). The germline CDR1 and CDR2 sequences are LGHNA and YNFKEQ. This CDR3 contains 16 residues. The ends were cut back, 1 base at V and 1 base at J, with 13 bases in the middle.

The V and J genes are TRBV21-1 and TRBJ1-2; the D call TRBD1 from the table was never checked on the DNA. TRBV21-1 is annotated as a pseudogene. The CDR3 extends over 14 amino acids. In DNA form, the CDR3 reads TGTGCCAGCAGCAACAGGGAAGAGGTGTATGGCTACACCTTC. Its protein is CASSNREEVYGYTF.

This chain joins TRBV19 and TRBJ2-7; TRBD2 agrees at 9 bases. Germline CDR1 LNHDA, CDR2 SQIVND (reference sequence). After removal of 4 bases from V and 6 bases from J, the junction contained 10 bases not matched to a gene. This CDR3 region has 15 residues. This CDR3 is CASSTPGLALGEQYF. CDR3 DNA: TGTGCCAGTAGTACCCCAGGACTAGCGTTGGGCGAGCAGTACTTC.

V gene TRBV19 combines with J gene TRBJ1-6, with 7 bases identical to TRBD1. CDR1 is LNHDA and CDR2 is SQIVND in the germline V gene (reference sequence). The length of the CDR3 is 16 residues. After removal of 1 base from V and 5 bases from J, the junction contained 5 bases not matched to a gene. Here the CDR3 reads CASSIAGTANNSPLHF. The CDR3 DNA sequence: TGTGCCAGTAGTATAGCCGGGACAGCTAATAATTCACCCCTCCACTTT.